This T cell receptor beta chain was captured by sequencing in a study of blood T cell repertoires in COVID-19. Study-level information: Material from acute and convalescent COVID-19 was sourced from the United States, Italy and Spain. PBMCs, B-cell-depleted T cells, or T cells provided the cDNA or gDNA that made up the material.

As handled by the study authors: Amplified reference gene primers provided the basis for estimating nucleated cell counts. Some clones are missing from TCRdb's copy, which holds only in-frame ones; the method was immunoSEQ multiplex PCR. V, J and clone size reflect that table, while D and trimming were determined from the DNA. The sample lists 210,000 or so clones; around 75% were seen once. Looked up from germline, CDR1 is LGHNA and CDR2 is YSLEER. The CDR3 is 14 residues long. Trimming took 0 bases from V and 3 from J, leaving 9 bases between them. Material: peripheral blood. The sequence was collected from a human donor in a cohort sampled during active COVID-19. The chain is built from TRBV4-3 and TRBJ2-7; perhaps TRBD2 as D (5 bases). CDR3 sequence reads: CASSQDSGDYEQYF. CDR3 bases: TGCGCCAGCAGCCAAGATTCCGGGGACTACGAGCAGTACTTC.